One and the same sample provided the 4 T cell receptor beta chains below, sequenced in a study of T cells after yellow fever vaccination. TCRdb reanalysed the 5' RACE reads using MiXCR and keeps one entry per CDR3 protein. The profile shows 300,000 to 400,000 distinct CDR3 sequences, 8% to 10% of them singletons. The source material was PBMCs, sampled on the day of the first yellow fever vaccination. The source of these receptors is a man aged 18 to 30 who received the YFV17D yellow fever vaccine.

This clonotype was counted only a few times. CDR3 DNA sequence: TGTGCCAGCAACAGGGAACAAGAGACCCAGTACTTC. This sequence encodes CASNREQETQYF. The genes are TRBV7-9 and TRBJ2-5; a weak D match, TRBD1 (6 bases). The CDR3 spans 12 residues. Per the germline V gene, CDR1 is SEHNR and CDR2 is FQNEAQ (reference sequence). V was shortened by 7 bases and J by 2 bases, with 8 bases between the two germline ends.

The sample holds many counts of this clonotype. The chain couples TRBV5-4 to TRBJ2-1; no reliable D call. V gave up 2 bases and J gave up 5 bases, with 8 bases separating them. CDR1 is SGHNT and CDR2 is YYREEE in the germline V gene (reference sequence). This CDR3 spans 13 amino acids. The CDR3: CASSLPSDNEQFF. CDR3 sequence (DNA): TGTGCCAGCAGCTTACCTAGTGACAATGAGCAGTTCTTC.

The rearrangement uses TRBV6-5 and TRBJ1-3; a possible D gene is TRBD1 (5 bases). The V gene's germline CDR1 is MNHEY and CDR2 SVGAGI. V lost 4 bases, J lost 10 bases, and 14 bases lay in between. CDR3 length: 13 amino acids. CDR3 in amino acids: CASSSGSSGTIYF. The CDR3 coding sequence is TGTGCCAGCAGTTCGGGCAGTTCAGGGACCATATATTTT.

This clonotype was seen a few times. J is TRBJ2-5 and V is TRBV18; possible D gene TRBD2, 5 bases. Trimming shortened V by 3 bases and J by 5 bases, and 13 bases separated the two germline ends. This CDR3 has 14 residues. Germline values: CDR1 KGHSH, CDR2 LQKENI. The CDR3 DNA reads TGTGCCAGCTCACCTCGGATTGGGGAGGAGACCCAGTACTTC. This sequence encodes CASSPRIGEETQYF.